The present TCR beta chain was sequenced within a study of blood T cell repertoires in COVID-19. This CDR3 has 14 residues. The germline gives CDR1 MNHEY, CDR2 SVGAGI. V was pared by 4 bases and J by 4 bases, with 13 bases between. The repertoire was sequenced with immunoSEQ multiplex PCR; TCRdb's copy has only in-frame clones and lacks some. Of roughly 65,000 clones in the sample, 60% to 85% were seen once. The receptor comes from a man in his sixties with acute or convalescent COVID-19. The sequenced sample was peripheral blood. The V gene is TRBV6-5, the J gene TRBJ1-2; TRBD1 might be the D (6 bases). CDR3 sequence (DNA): TGTGCCAGCAGTTTCCGTGGACAGACCTATGGCTACACCTTC. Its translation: CASSFRGQTYGYTF.